The present TCR beta chain was sequenced within a study of regulatory T cells in long-lasting Graves disease. Regarding time point: newly diagnosed GD, antithyroid drugs for less than 3 months. Researchers made the TCR library from RNA that was extracted from PBMCs. Library construction for TCR beta used iRepertoire HTBI primers and Arm-PCR of CDR3 regions. Each CDR3 protein gets one entry after TCRdb re-called the multiplex PCR reads with MiXCR. The sample consists of about 420,000 distinct CDR3 sequences, about 17% of them appearing once. CDR1 and CDR2 (germline): MDHEN, SYDVKM. The CDR3 spans 14 residues. V was trimmed by 6 bases and J by 0 bases, leaving 11 bases between them. This clonotype was detected ten times or more. Another study also made use of these data, one on T cells in Graves' hyperthyroidism and ophthalmopathy. According to that study: The model predicted ophthalmopathy a median around six months before onset.

The TCR originated in a woman younger than 30 with Graves disease. Source: peripheral blood mononuclear cells (PBMCs), taken at new diagnosis, from a patient treated with antithyroid drugs. The rearrangement joins TRBV28 to TRBJ1-1; tentatively, D is TRBD1 (5 bases). The CDR3 sequence is CASSIRTMNTEAFF. The CDR3 DNA follows: TGTGCCAGCAGCATAAGGACAATGAACACTGAAGCTTTCTTT.